This TCR beta chain was identified during a study of identical twins. Per the germline V gene, CDR1 is WSHSY and CDR2 is SAAADI. V was clipped by 2 bases and J by 3 bases, with 4 bases between them. This CDR3 comprises 12 residues. A universal primer binding site was introduced by template switching. The final cDNA contained unique molecular identifiers. TCRdb reprocessed the 5' RACE reads with MiXCR, giving one entry per CDR3 protein. The repertoire holds some 1,700,000 distinct CDR3 sequences, with around 33% as singletons. This clonotype was counted a single time. This clonotype originated in a newborn girl in good health. Sequencing was done on a sample of cord blood. This chain connects TRBV10-2 to TRBJ1-1; the D is unclear. CDR3 protein: CASSERHTEAFF. In nucleotides, the CDR3 is TGCGCCAGCAGTGAGCGGCACACTGAAGCTTTCTTT.